Given below is one T cell receptor (beta chain) in context. Use of 60 Vbeta and 13 Jbeta primers characterized the PCR. TCRdb's table, derived via immunoSEQ multiplex PCR, lists solely in-frame clones and lacks some. Listed are some 76,000 clones; roughly 0.89% falls within the top ten. This record belongs to a study of cytomegalovirus exposure and HLA in healthy donors. This CDR3 is 17 amino acids long. After removal of 4 bases from V and 8 bases from J, the junction contained 14 bases not matched to a gene. Germline V lookup: CDR1 SNHLY, CDR2 FYNNEI. The chain links TRBV2 to TRBJ1-2, with TRBD1 matching 12 bases. Sample: PBMCs. This clonotype was sampled from a boy younger than 18 in good health and CMV-seronegative. The CDR3 DNA reads TGTGCCAGCAGTGTCGAACGTTTGGGGGACAGGGGGCACGGCTACACCTTC. Protein product: CASSVERLGDRGHGYTF.